One sample yielded the 2 T cell receptor beta chains listed below, sequenced in a study of T cell responses to AZD1222 COVID-19 vaccine. Sequencing was performed with immunoSEQ multiplex PCR; in TCRdb, only in-frame clones are kept and a portion is missing. The sample carries 95,000 to 100,000 clones, about 90% recorded once. Here the sequenced sample was peripheral blood, taken 28 days after the second AZD1222 dose. The receptor source for this set is an adult who received the AZD1222 COVID-19 vaccine.

The rearrangement uses TRBV28 and TRBJ1-5; weak D call: TRBD1 (5 bases). V lost 3 bases and J lost 4, with 10 bases in between. Germline-derived CDR1 and CDR2 are MDHEN and SYDVKM. This CDR3 is built from 14 residues. CDR3 coding DNA: TGTGCCAGCAGTTTCGCAGGGATTAATCAGCCCCAGCATTTT. It yields the protein CASSFAGINQPQHF.

V and J are TRBV5-1 and TRBJ2-3; D remains unclear. Trimming took 0 bases from V and 1 from J, leaving 3 bases between them. The CDR3 is 13 amino acids. CDR1 is SGHRS, CDR2 YFSETQ, per germline. The CDR3 region has the DNA TGCGCCAGCAGCTTGGCTGGCACAGATACGCAGTATTTT. Its protein is CASSLAGTDTQYF.